The 27 T cell receptor beta chains reported below all come from one sample, sequenced in a study of shared clonotypes between healthy human individuals. Naivety among CD8 cells was defined by CD45RO negativity and positive CCR7 selection, thereby excluding terminally differentiated effector memory CD45RA+ cells. Method: immunoSEQ multiplex PCR; TCRdb's copy keeps in-frame clones and lacks some. This table has some 1,900,000 clones, over 85% appearing once. The material sequenced was naive CD8+ T cells sorted from blood. These receptors all stem from a man aged 18-30 years in good health.

V gene TRBV9 combines with J gene TRBJ2-5, with 12 bases identical to TRBD2. The CDR3 has 17 amino acids. CDR1 and CDR2 from the germline V gene are SGDLS and YYNGEE. With 0 bases clipped from V and 5 bases from J, the junction kept 8 bases outside the gene matches. CDR3 loop: CASSVVSSGGAAETQYF. CDR3 bases: TGTGCCAGCAGCGTAGTGTCTAGCGGGGGGGCCGCGGAGACCCAGTACTTC.

V gene TRBV9 combines with J gene TRBJ2-2, with 8 bases identical to TRBD1. With 0 bases clipped from V and 4 bases from J, the junction kept 11 bases outside the gene matches. The CDR3 has 18 amino acids. Germline-derived CDR1 and CDR2 are SGDLS and YYNGEE. CDR3 nucleotide sequence: TGTGCCAGCAGCGTAGAGTATGGACAGGGCGTCTCCACCGGGGAGCTGTTTTTT. Its translation is CASSVEYGQGVSTGELFF.

The rearrangement uses TRBV5-6 and TRBJ2-3; 8 positions agree with TRBD1. With V trimmed by 2 bases and J by 5 bases, 4 bases remained unmatched. The CDR3 runs to 14 residues. The germline V gene has CDR1 SGHDT and CDR2 YYEEEE. The CDR3 reads CASSFQGAVDTQYF. The CDR3 DNA reads as TGTGCCAGCAGCTTCCAGGGGGCCGTAGATACGCAGTATTTT.

J is TRBJ2-1 and V is TRBV27, with 9 bases lining up with TRBD1. There are 16 residues in the CDR3. The V segment lost 3 bases and the J segment 0 bases; nucleotides outside the gene matches: 3. CDR1 MNHEY and CDR2 SMNVEV come from the germline V gene (reference sequence). Here the CDR3 DNA reads TGTGCCAGCAGTTTCCTGACAGGGGGCTCCTACAATGAGCAGTTCTTC. This sequence encodes CASSFLTGGSYNEQFF.

V is TRBV18 and J is TRBJ1-1, with a possible D match to TRBD1 (6 bases). V lost 0 bases to trimming and J lost 4 bases, with 15 bases between them. Germline assignment: CDR1 KGHSH and CDR2 LQKENI. There are 16 residues in the CDR3. The CDR3 region is CASSPPKGDGTTEAFF. In nucleotides, the CDR3 is TGTGCCAGCTCACCACCGAAGGGGGACGGAACCACTGAAGCTTTCTTT.

In nucleotides, the CDR3 is TGCAGCGTTGTCCCCGGGAGGTCGAGGAATGAGCAGTTCTTC. Translating it yields CSVVPGRSRNEQFF. This sequence joins TRBV29-1 and TRBJ2-1, with 7 positions matching TRBD2. The junction had 10 bases not matched to a gene; V was cut back by 4 bases and J by 7 bases. This CDR3 is 14 amino acids long. Germline lookup yields CDR1 SQVTM and CDR2 ANQGSEA.

J is TRBJ2-7 and V is TRBV9; TRBD2 matches at 10 bases. Germline V gene data show CDR1 as SGDLS and CDR2 as YYNGEE. The CDR3 spans 15 residues. The V and J ends lost 1 base and 5 bases, in that order; junction bases with no gene match: 6. The CDR3 nucleotides are TGTGCCAGCAGCGTAACAGCGGGAGGGGGTAACGAGCAGTACTTC. As protein: CASSVTAGGGNEQYF.

The chain uses TRBV27 and TRBJ2-7; a possible D gene is TRBD2 (6 bases). V gave up 11 bases and J gave up 3 bases, with 11 bases separating them. This CDR3 has 11 amino acids. Looked up from germline, CDR1 is MNHEY and CDR2 is SMNVEV (reference sequence). CDR3 protein: CAGETSYEQYF. The CDR3 coding sequence is TGTGCCGGAGAGACTAGCTACGAGCAGTACTTC.

The V gene is TRBV6-5, the J gene TRBJ2-6, with 7 bases lining up with TRBD1. The CDR3 covers 15 residues. With V trimmed by 5 bases and J by 4 bases, 5 bases remained unmatched. Germline V lookup: CDR1 MNHEY, CDR2 SVGAGI. The DNA for the CDR3 is TGTGCCAGCAGTCTACAGGGGCCCGGGGCCAACGTCCTGACTTTC. The encoded protein is CASSLQGPGANVLTF.

Details on this clone: This same CDR3 is encoded by further DNA sequences in the sample. The chain links TRBV6-6 to TRBJ2-7; 7 nucleotides line up with TRBD1. Per the germline V gene, CDR1 is MNHNY and CDR2 is SVGAGI (reference sequence). The V segment lost 2 bases and the J segment 2 bases; nucleotides outside the gene matches: 0. This CDR3 contains 13 residues. This CDR3 reads CASSYTGAYEQYF. The CDR3 DNA is TGTGCCAGCAGTTACACAGGGGCCTACGAGCAGTACTTC.

The chain joins TRBV28 to TRBJ2-2; tentative D call: TRBD2 (5 bases). CDR1 is MDHEN and CDR2 is SYDVKM in the germline V gene. The CDR3 runs to 14 residues. Trimming took 6 bases from V and 2 from J, leaving 10 bases between them. The CDR3, as DNA: TGTGCCAGCAGGGAGGACTTTAACACCGGGGAGCTGTTTTTT. Protein: CASREDFNTGELFF.

The J gene is TRBJ2-2, the V gene TRBV7-9; tentatively, D is TRBD1 or TRBD2 (6 bases each). Germline CDR1 is SEHNR and CDR2 is FQNEAQ (reference sequence). Trimming pared 1 base from V and 4 bases from J, leaving 13 bases between. The CDR3 consists of 16 residues. The CDR3 loop reads CASSLEGGSPTGELFF. CDR3 DNA: TGTGCCAGCAGCTTAGAGGGGGGATCTCCCACCGGGGAGCTGTTTTTT.

V is TRBV7-6 and J is TRBJ2-7; 10 bases align to TRBD2. This CDR3 is built from 15 residues. Germline V gene sequence: CDR1 SGHVS, CDR2 FNYEAQ. V shed 1 base and J 7 bases; nucleotides not matched to a gene: 7. CDR3 DNA: TGTGCCAGCAGCTTAGAGATTTCTAGCGGGGGTGAGCAGTACTTC. The encoded protein is CASSLEISSGGEQYF.

This clone was seen a single time. The gene calls are TRBV13 and TRBJ2-3; 10 positions match TRBD2. The CDR3 sequence is 16 residues long. Germline lookup yields CDR1 PRHDT and CDR2 FYEKMQ (reference sequence). J gave up 4 bases and V 4 bases, and 8 bases lay outside the gene matches. The CDR3 here is CASSWTGAGGPDTQYF. The CDR3 DNA sequence: TGTGCCAGCAGCTGGACGGGAGCGGGGGGGCCAGATACGCAGTATTTT.

The chain is built from TRBV11-2 and TRBJ1-4; tentative D call: TRBD1 (6 bases). This CDR3 comprises 15 residues. The V and J ends lost 2 bases and 7 bases respectively, with 14 bases between them. The germline gives CDR1 SGHAT, CDR2 FQNNGV. CDR3 sequence (DNA): TGTGCCAGCAGCTTACAGGGGAAAGGGGGTGAAAAACTGTTTTTT. Its protein product is CASSLQGKGGEKLFF.

This clone was detected only a few times. J is TRBJ1-2 and V is TRBV9; 9 nucleotides agree with TRBD1. V dropped 4 bases and J dropped 7; count of bases not matched to a gene: 11. The CDR3 length is 15 residues. Germline CDR1 and CDR2: SGDLS and YYNGEE. Here the CDR3 DNA reads TGTGCCAGCAGCCCCTGGGACAGGGCGAAGGGTGGCTACACCTTC. Translation: CASSPWDRAKGGYTF. Full variable domain (remainder filled in from reference TRBV9 and TRBJ1-2): DSGVTQTPKHLITATGQRVTLRCSPRSGDLSVYWYQQSLDQGLQFLIQYYNGEERAKGNILERFSAQQFPDLHSELNLSSLELGDSALYFCASSPWDRAKGGYTFGSGTRLTVV.

The rearrangement uses TRBV12-5 and TRBJ2-5; D gene ambiguous. V was clipped by 5 bases and J by 5 bases, with 21 bases between them. The CDR3 is 16 amino acids. Germline V gene data show CDR1 as LGHNT and CDR2 as FRNRAP. The CDR3 coding sequence is TGTGCTAGTGGTCCCGGAACGACACGTTTTCTGGAGACCCAGTACTTC. Translating gives CASGPGTTRFLETQYF.

Remarks on this clone: The same CDR3 is also encoded by other DNA sequences in this sample. This chain joins TRBV20-1 and TRBJ2-3; no clear D. Germline V lookup: CDR1 DFQATT, CDR2 SNEGSKA (reference sequence). This CDR3 is 11 amino acids long. With 3 bases removed from V and 6 bases from J, the gap between germline ends came to 7 bases. The CDR3 here is CSARPGDTQYF. Written as DNA, the CDR3 is TGCAGTGCTAGGCCCGGGGATACGCAGTATTTT.

This chain uses TRBV5-6 with TRBJ1-5; D unresolved. The CDR3 sequence is 12 residues long. Trimming took off 4 bases at V and 3 bases at J, with 5 bases between the two ends. Per germline, CDR1 SGHDT and CDR2 YYEEEE. The CDR3 coding sequence is TGTGCCAGCAGCGCCTTCAATCAGCCCCAGCATTTT. It encodes CASSAFNQPQHF.

J is TRBJ2-1 and V is TRBV27; perhaps D is TRBD1 or TRBD2 (5 bases each). Germline loops: CDR1 MNHEY, CDR2 SMNVEV (reference sequence). This CDR3 region has 15 residues. The V gene lost 5 bases and the J gene lost 9 bases, with 20 bases spanning the gap. The CDR3 nucleotides read TGTGCCAGCAGTCTGGGGCTAGGGAGCCGGTTTGAGCAGTTCTTC. It specifies CASSLGLGSRFEQFF.

V gene TRBV4-1 combines with J gene TRBJ1-2; a possible D gene is TRBD1 (5 bases). The length of the CDR3 is 13 residues. Trimming removed 4 bases from V and 4 bases from J, with 10 bases in between. CDR1 is MGHRA and CDR2 is YSYEKL in the germline V gene. Here the CDR3 reads CASSRQGSYGYTF. The CDR3 coding sequence is TGCGCCAGCAGCCGCCAGGGTAGCTATGGCTACACCTTC.

The chain couples TRBV25-1 to TRBJ2-5; a weak D match, TRBD2 (5 bases). Trimming removed 3 bases at V and 0 bases at J, with 17 bases between. This CDR3 contains 17 residues. Germline CDR1 MGHDK, CDR2 SYGVNS. CDR3 DNA: TGTGCCAGCAGTGAGGAGGACCAACGCCGGTACCAAGAGACCCAGTACTTC. This sequence encodes CASSEEDQRRYQETQYF.

The chain has TRBV28 and TRBJ2-3; D unresolved. CDR3 length: 14 amino acids. The germline V and J ends were trimmed by 8 bases and 3 bases, with 15 bases remaining between them. Germline V gene sequence: CDR1 MDHEN, CDR2 SYDVKM. This chain's CDR3 is CASAFVSGTDTQYF. For the CDR3, the DNA is TGTGCCAGCGCCTTTGTGAGTGGGACAGATACGCAGTATTTT.

The chain couples TRBV9 to TRBJ2-5; the match to TRBD2 covers 7 bases. After removal of 4 bases from V and 4 bases from J, the junction contained 10 bases not matched to a gene. The CDR3 has 15 residues. Germline V CDR1 and CDR2: SGDLS, YYNGEE. CDR3 nucleotide sequence: TGTGCCAGCAGCCCACACTCGACTAGCCCAGAGACCCAGTACTTC. It encodes CASSPHSTSPETQYF.

The V call is TRBV13, the J call TRBJ2-7, with D possibly TRBD2 on 5 matching bases. The CDR3 is 14 residues long. Germline CDR1 is PRHDT and CDR2 is FYEKMQ (reference sequence). The V gene lost 5 bases and the J gene lost 3 bases, with 14 bases spanning the gap. Here the CDR3 DNA reads TGTGCCAGCAGCCCGGGGTACCAGCTCTACGAGCAGTACTTC. It translates to CASSPGYQLYEQYF.

Concerning this clone: Different DNA sequences within this sample yield the same CDR3. J is TRBJ2-7 and V is TRBV5-6, with 10 bases lining up with TRBD1. Germline V gene lookup returns CDR1 SGHDT and CDR2 YYEEEE. CDR3 length: 14 amino acids. Trimming removed 2 bases from V and 3 bases from J; junction bases left unmatched: 2. CDR3 nucleotide sequence: TGTGCCAGCAGCTTCCGGGACAGGGGCTACGAGCAGTACTTC. Its protein product is CASSFRDRGYEQYF.

This chain uses TRBV4-3 with TRBJ2-1; weak D call: TRBD1 (6 bases). Trimming stripped 1 base from V and 2 bases from J, with 12 bases between. The V gene's germline CDR1 is LGHNA and CDR2 YSLEER. The CDR3 spans 16 residues. The CDR3 coding sequence is TGCGCCAGCAGCCAAGGGGCCGAGGGGGCCTACAATGAGCAGTTCTTC. It specifies CASSQGAEGAYNEQFF.